The next 8 T cell receptor beta chains were all read from a single sample in a study of pediatric ulcerative colitis. Rectal tissue came from one to two pinch biopsies taken at colonoscopy. Repertoires were generated with immunoSEQ multiplex PCR, while TCRdb's copy carries only in-frame clones and drops some. The data contain around 34,000 clones, around 80% of them seen just once; the ten biggest clones take up approximately 1%. Sequencing was performed on gut tissue. Receptors were obtained from a boy aged 5 to 17 with mild ulcerative colitis.

The chain combines TRBV5-1 with TRBJ1-1; a possible D gene is TRBD1 (5 bases). The V and J ends lost 0 bases and 5 bases respectively, with 8 bases between them. Germline CDR1 SGHRS, CDR2 YFSETQ. The CDR3 is 13 residues long. The CDR3 sequence: CASSLAGLTEAFF. CDR3 nucleotides: TGCGCCAGCAGCTTGGCAGGGTTGACTGAAGCTTTCTTT.

The V gene is TRBV5-1, the J gene TRBJ2-6; 7 bases agree with TRBD1. The J segment lost 3 bases and the V segment lost 6 bases, leaving 9 bases of the junction unmatched. The CDR3 runs 16 residues. Per the germline V gene, CDR1 is SGHRS and CDR2 is YFSETQ. Here the CDR3 DNA reads TGCGCCAGCACCCTAGACAGGGTAGGTGGGGCCAACGTCCTGACTTTC. It codes for CASTLDRVGGANVLTF.

This clone came up a few times. J is TRBJ1-5 and V is TRBV7-2, with D unclear. The CDR3 contains 13 residues. Germline lookup yields CDR1 SGHTA and CDR2 FQGNSA. The V and J ends lost 2 bases and 6 bases respectively, with 8 bases between them. The CDR3 region is CASSLYLGQPQHF. The CDR3 region has the DNA TGTGCCAGCAGCTTATATTTGGGTCAGCCCCAGCATTTT.

This clone has just one count. The chain recombines TRBV10-3 with TRBJ1-1, with D uncertain. CDR1 ENHRY and CDR2 SYGVKD come from the germline V gene. The CDR3 covers 14 residues. Trimming stripped 4 bases from V and 0 bases from J, with 9 bases between. The CDR3, as DNA: TGTGCCATCAGTGCAAGCACCTTGAACACTGAAGCTTTCTTT. Encoded protein: CAISASTLNTEAFF.

The chain couples TRBV7-9 to TRBJ2-1, with D uncertain. Germline CDR1 reads SEHNR; CDR2 reads FQNEAQ (reference sequence). There are 12 residues in the CDR3. The germline V and J ends were trimmed by 1 base and 10 bases, with 8 bases remaining between them. The CDR3 is CASSLGTREQFF. CDR3 DNA: TGTGCCAGCAGCTTAGGGACCAGGGAGCAGTTCTTC.

V and J are TRBV25-1 and TRBJ1-1; TRBD1 is a possible D gene (6 bases). Between the trimmed V and J ends, which lost 5 bases and 5 bases, there was a span of 21 bases. Germline assignment: CDR1 MGHDK and CDR2 SYGVNS. The CDR3 extends over 16 amino acids. For the CDR3, the DNA is TGTGCCAGCAGTCCCCTTAAGTGGGGGCCCTGGACTGAAGCTTTCTTT. It translates to CASSPLKWGPWTEAFF.

CDR3 DNA sequence: TGTGCCTGGACCATGGACGATTACTATGGCTACACCTTC. Translated, it gives CAWTMDDYYGYTF. The chain has TRBV30 and TRBJ1-2; D ambiguous. There are 13 residues in the CDR3. The V and J ends lost 4 bases and 3 bases respectively, with 12 bases between them. Germline V CDR1 and CDR2: GTSNPN, SVGIG (reference sequence).

This clone was seen only a few times. V usage is TRBV14 and J usage is TRBJ2-3; 9 bases match TRBD2. The J segment lost 5 bases and the V segment lost 0 bases, leaving 9 bases of the junction unmatched. Germline V gene data show CDR1 as SGHDN and CDR2 as FVKESK. The CDR3 runs 17 residues. CDR3 in DNA: TGTGCCAGCAGCCAAGATCTCTCGCGGGGGGGCCAAGATACGCAGTATTTT. Amino acids: CASSQDLSRGGQDTQYF.